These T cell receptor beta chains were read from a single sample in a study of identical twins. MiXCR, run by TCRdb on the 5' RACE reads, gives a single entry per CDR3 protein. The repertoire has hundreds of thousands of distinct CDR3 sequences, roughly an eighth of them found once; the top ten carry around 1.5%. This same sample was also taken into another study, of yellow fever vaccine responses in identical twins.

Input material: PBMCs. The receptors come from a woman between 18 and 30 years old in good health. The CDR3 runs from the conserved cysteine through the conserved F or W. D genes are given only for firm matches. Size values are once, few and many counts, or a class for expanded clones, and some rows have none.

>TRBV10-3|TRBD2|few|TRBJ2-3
TGTGCCATCAGTGGTGTAGCGGGGGGGGAAGATACGCAGTATTTT
CAISGVAGGEDTQYF
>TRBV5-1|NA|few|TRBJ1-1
TGCGCCAGCAGCTTGGGGAGGGGCGCAGGAAACACTGAAGCTTTCTTT
CASSLGRGAGNTEAFF
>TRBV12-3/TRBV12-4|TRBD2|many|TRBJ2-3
TGTGCCAGCAGCCTACTAGCGGGAGTAGATACGCAGTATTTT
CASSLLAGVDTQYF
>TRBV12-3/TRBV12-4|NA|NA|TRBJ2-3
TGTGCCAGCAGTTCACGGGAGATCACAGATACGCAGTATTTT
CASSSREITDTQYF
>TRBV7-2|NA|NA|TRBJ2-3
TGTGCCAGCAGCGAATACAGGGGAGGAAGCACAGATACGCAGTATTTT
CASSEYRGGSTDTQYF
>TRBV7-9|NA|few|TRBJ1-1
TGTGCCAGCAGCTCCACCGGAAGGGAGGGAACTGAAGCTTTCTTT
CASSSTGREGTEAFF
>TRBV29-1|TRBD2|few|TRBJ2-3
TGCAGCGTTGTGCTAGCGGGGGGCTCCACAGATACGCAGTATTTT
CSVVLAGGSTDTQYF
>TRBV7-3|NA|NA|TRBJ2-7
TGTGCCAGCAGCCCTCCGGACAGATTCTACGAGCAGTACTTC
CASSPPDRFYEQYF
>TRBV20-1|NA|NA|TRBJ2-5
TGCAGTGCCCAAATTCCGGTAGAGACCCAGTACTTC
CSAQIPVETQYF
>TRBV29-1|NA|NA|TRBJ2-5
TGCAGCGTTGAAGACCCGCTAAGTTTGCACGAGACCCAGTACTTC
CSVEDPLSLHETQYF
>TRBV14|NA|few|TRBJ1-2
TGTGCCAGCAGCCCGGTGAATAACTATGGCTACACCTTC
CASSPVNNYGYTF
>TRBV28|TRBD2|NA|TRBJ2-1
TGTGCCAGCAGTGTGGACAGGAACCTAGCGGGGTACAATGAGCAGTTCTTC
CASSVDRNLAGYNEQFF
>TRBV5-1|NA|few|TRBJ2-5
TGCGCCAGCAGCCGCGGGGATACTCAAGAGACCCAGTACTTC
CASSRGDTQETQYF
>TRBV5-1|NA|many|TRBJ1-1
TGCGCCAGCAGCAACCATCGACAGGCTGAAGCTTTCTTT
CASSNHRQAEAFF
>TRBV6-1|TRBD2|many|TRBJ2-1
TGTGCCAGCAGTCGGCCCGTAGCGGGGGGTGACAATGAGCAGTTCTTC
CASSRPVAGGDNEQFF
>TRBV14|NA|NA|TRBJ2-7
TGTGCCAGCAGCCAAGTACATTCTTACGAGCAGTACTTC
CASSQVHSYEQYF
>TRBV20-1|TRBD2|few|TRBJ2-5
TGCAGTGCTAGTTGGCGGGAGAAAGTGACCCAGTACTTC
CSASWREKVTQYF
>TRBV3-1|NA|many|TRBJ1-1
TGTGCCAGCTCACAGGAAAAAAACACTGAAGCTTTCTTT
CASSQEKNTEAFF
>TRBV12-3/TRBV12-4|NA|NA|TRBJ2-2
TGTGCCAGCAGAGAGACCGGGCCCCTGACGGCGGAATTCACCGGGGAGCTGTTTTTT
CASRETGPLTAEFTGELFF
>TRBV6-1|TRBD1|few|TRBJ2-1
TGTGCCAGCAGCGAAGGTTGGGACAGCTACAATGAGCAGTTCTTC
CASSEGWDSYNEQFF
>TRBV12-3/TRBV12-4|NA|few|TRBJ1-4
TGTGCCAGCACCCCTCATGGGCAAATTAATGAAAAACTGTTTTTT
CASTPHGQINEKLFF
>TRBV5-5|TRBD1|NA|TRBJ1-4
TGTGCCAGCAGCACCTATGACAGGGTAGCTGAAAAACTGTTTTTT
CASSTYDRVAEKLFF
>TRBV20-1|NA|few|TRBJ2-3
TGCAGTGCTAGTACCCCGCCGGGAGATTCAGATACGCAGTATTTT
CSASTPPGDSDTQYF
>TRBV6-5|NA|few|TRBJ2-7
TGTACCGACGGGGGCAGAACGTACGAGCAGTACTTC
CTDGGRTYEQYF
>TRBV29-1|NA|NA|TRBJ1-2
TGCAGCGTTGTTTCCCCCTCCCTCTATGGCTACACCTTC
CSVVSPSLYGYTF
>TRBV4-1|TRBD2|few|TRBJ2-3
TGCGCCAGCAGCCAAGAACCCCTAGCGGGGGGGAGCACAGATACGCAGTATTTT
CASSQEPLAGGSTDTQYF
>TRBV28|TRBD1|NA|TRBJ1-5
TGTGCCAGCAGGGTGTTTACAGGGGACAATCAGCCCCAGCATTTT
CASRVFTGDNQPQHF
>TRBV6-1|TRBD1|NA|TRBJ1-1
TGTGCCAGCAGTGTAACCGGGACAGGAGGTGCTTTCTTT
CASSVTGTGGAFF
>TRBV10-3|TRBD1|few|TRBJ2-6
TGTGCCATCAGAATGACAGGGGTTAGATCTGGGGCCAACGTCCTGACTTTC
CAIRMTGVRSGANVLTF
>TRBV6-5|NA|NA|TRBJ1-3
TGTGCCAGCAGTTACTCCAGATTGAGCTCTGGAAACACCATATATTTT
CASSYSRLSSGNTIYF
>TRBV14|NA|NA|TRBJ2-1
TGTGCCAGCAGCCATTCCGACAGGAGCTACAATGAGCAGTTCTTC
CASSHSDRSYNEQFF
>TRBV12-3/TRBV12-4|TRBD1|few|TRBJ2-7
TGTGCCAGCAGCATCGGGACAGTCTACGAGCAGTACTTC
CASSIGTVYEQYF
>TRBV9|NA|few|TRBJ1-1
TGTGCCAGCAGCGTAGTGCCTAGTCTGAACACTGAAGCTTTCTTT
CASSVVPSLNTEAFF
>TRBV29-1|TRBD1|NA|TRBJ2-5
TGCAGCGTTAAGACGACAGGGGAAGGCGAGACCCAGTACTTC
CSVKTTGEGETQYF
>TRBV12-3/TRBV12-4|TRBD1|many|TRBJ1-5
TGTGCCAGCGAGGGGGCGTCGAGCAATCAGCCCCAGCATTTT
CASEGASSNQPQHF
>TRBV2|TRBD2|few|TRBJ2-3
TGTGCCAGCACCCTCTTAGGGACTAGCGGGCCTGCTGTCGATACGCAGTATTTT
CASTLLGTSGPAVDTQYF
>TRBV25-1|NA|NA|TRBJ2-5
TGTGCCAGCAGTGAATGGATGACGGCCGGTGACGAGACCCAGTACTTC
CASSEWMTAGDETQYF
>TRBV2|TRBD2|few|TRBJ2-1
TGTGCCAGCAGTCTAGCGGGGGGGCCGGTTGAGCAGTTCTTC
CASSLAGGPVEQFF
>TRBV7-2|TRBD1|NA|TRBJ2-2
TGTGCCAGCAGCTTAGCACGGGACAGAGCAGCCGGGGAGCTGTTTTTT
CASSLARDRAAGELFF
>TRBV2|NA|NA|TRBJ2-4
TGTGCCAGCAGTGAGAGGTCGAACATTCAGTACTTC
CASSERSNIQYF
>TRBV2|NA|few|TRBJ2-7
TGTGCCAGCAGCTTAGACGCGGGTGGCTACGAGCAGTACTTC
CASSLDAGGYEQYF
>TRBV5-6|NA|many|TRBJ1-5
TGTGCCAGCAGCTCGGGGGTTATAGGTCAGCCCCAGCATTTT
CASSSGVIGQPQHF
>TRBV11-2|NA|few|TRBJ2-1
TGTGCCAGCAGCTTCGGGGCGGGGAAGGAAAATGAGCAGTTCTTC
CASSFGAGKENEQFF
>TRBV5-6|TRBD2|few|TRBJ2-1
TGTGCCAGCAGCTTCGGGACTAGCGGGAGTTTCGATGAGCAGTTCTTC
CASSFGTSGSFDEQFF
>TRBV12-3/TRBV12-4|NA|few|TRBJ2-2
TGTGCCAGCAGTTTAGAAGTAACAGGCTGTTGCCCCGGGGAGCTGTTTTTT
CASSLEVTGCCPGELFF
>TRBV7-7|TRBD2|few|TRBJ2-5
TGTGCCAGCAGCCGGACTAGCGGGACCCAAGAGACCCAGTACTTC
CASSRTSGTQETQYF
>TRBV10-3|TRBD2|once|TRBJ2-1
TGTGCCATCAGTGACCAACTAGCGGGGGCAGGGGGTGGGTTCTTC
CAISDQLAGAGGGFF
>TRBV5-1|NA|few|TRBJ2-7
TGCGCCAGCAGCTTGGGTGGAGCATGGGCGTCCTACGAGCAGTACTTC
CASSLGGAWASYEQYF
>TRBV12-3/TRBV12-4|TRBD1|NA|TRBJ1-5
TGTGCCAGCAGTTCCGGACAGGGTATGGGGAATCAGCCCCAGCATTTT
CASSSGQGMGNQPQHF
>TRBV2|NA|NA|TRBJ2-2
TGTGCCAGCGGGGGCTTGGGCGGGGAGCTGTTTTTT
CASGGLGGELFF
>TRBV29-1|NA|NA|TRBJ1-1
TGCAGCGTTGAGGGGGGGGCGAGCACTGAAGCTTTCTTT
CSVEGGASTEAFF
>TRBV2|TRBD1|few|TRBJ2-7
TGTGCCAGCAGTGAAAATTGGGACAGGGGTTACGAGCAGTACTTC
CASSENWDRGYEQYF
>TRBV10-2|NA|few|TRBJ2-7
TGCGCCAGCAGTGAGTGGTCAGGGAGAGGGCAGTACTTC
CASSEWSGRGQYF
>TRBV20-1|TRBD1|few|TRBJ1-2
TGCAGTGCTAGAGTTCCAGGGGGCTTCGATGGCTACACCTTC
CSARVPGGFDGYTF